The TCR beta chain under discussion was sequenced for a study of T cells in Graves' hyperthyroidism and ophthalmopathy. This clonotype was observed at least ten times. TCR beta CDR3 region amplification was performed from RNA transcripts. Carried out on the TCR CDR3, a first-round RT-PCR used the HTBI primer set. TCRdb called the multiplex PCR reads again in MiXCR, with one record for every CDR3 protein. The sample holds 250,000 to 300,000 distinct CDR3 sequences; 13% are singletons and the top ten take 6% to 8%. CDR1 and CDR2 from the germline V gene are SEHNR and FQNEAQ (reference sequence). Losses at the gene ends were 5 bases for V and 2 bases for J; bases not matched to a gene: 4. This CDR3 contains 14 residues. Hyperthyroidism, newly diagnosed and lasting under 2 months, affected patients aged 18 to 65. Those patients with uncontrolled infection, other autoimmune disease, pregnancy or lactation were excluded. In making diagnoses, clinical symptoms, serum thyroxine and TRAb, thyroid ultrasound and orbital computed tomography were all used. Isolation of PBMCs was performed on 8 to 10 ml fresh peripheral blood.

This sequence originates from a woman in her 30s with Graves' hyperthyroidism that later progressed to Graves' ophthalmopathy. The genes are TRBV7-9 and TRBJ2-7, with TRBD1 matching 9 bases. The sample comprised blood. The CDR3 sequence is CASSTGTGTYEQYF. For the CDR3, the DNA is TGTGCCAGCAGCACAGGGACAGGGACCTACGAGCAGTACTTC.